The 13 T cell receptor beta chains given below trace back to one sample, sequenced in a study of blood T cell repertoires in COVID-19. Using immunoSEQ multiplex PCR, the repertoire was profiled, and TCRdb retains in-frame clones only, with some absent. The sample lists about 140,000 clones; 84% were seen once. Material: peripheral blood. These receptors all stem from a woman in her sixties or seventies with acute or convalescent COVID-19.

The chain couples TRBV5-1 to TRBJ2-3; the D gene is possibly TRBD1 (6 bases). This CDR3 region has 14 residues. The V gene's germline CDR1 is SGHRS and CDR2 YFSETQ. The ends were cut back, 0 bases at V and 3 bases at J, with 8 bases in the middle. CDR3 amino acids: CASSLEGDTDTQYF. CDR3 coding DNA: TGCGCCAGCAGCTTGGAGGGGGATACAGATACGCAGTATTTT.

This rearrangement joins TRBV23-1 to TRBJ2-3; 7 bases match TRBD2. TRBV23-1 is sorted into the ORF group, with uncertain function. This CDR3 is built from 17 residues. The V and J ends lost 2 bases and 3 bases, in that order; junction bases with no gene match: 11. The CDR3 loop reads CASSQGEREVITDTQYF. CDR3 DNA: TGCGCCAGCAGTCAAGGGGAACGGGAGGTCATTACAGATACGCAGTATTTT.

This chain links TRBV29-1 with TRBJ2-5; possibly TRBD1 for D (5 bases). From germline, CDR1 is SQVTM and CDR2 ANQGSEA. V lost 2 bases to trimming and J lost 2 bases, with 21 bases between them. This CDR3 spans 17 amino acids. CDR3 sequence: CSVESGQGRTPQETQYF. The CDR3 coding sequence is TGCAGCGTTGAATCTGGGCAGGGCCGAACTCCGCAAGAGACCCAGTACTTC.

The table lists this clone with a count of one. The CDR3 here is CASRQDRNNSPLHF. The CDR3 DNA is TGTGCCAGCAGACAAGACAGGAATAATTCACCCCTCCACTTT. V is TRBV5-4 and J is TRBJ1-6; a weak D match, TRBD1 (6 bases). V dropped 5 bases and J dropped 5 bases, with 11 bases sitting between them. CDR1 and CDR2 (germline): SGHNT, YYREEE (reference sequence). CDR3 length equals 14 residues. Complete variable domain (other parts from reference TRBV5-4 and TRBJ1-6): ETGVTQSPTHLIKTRGQQVTLRCSSQSGHNTVSWYQQALGQGPQFIFQYYREEENGRGNFPPRFSGLQFPNYSSELNVNALELDDSALYLCASRQDRNNSPLHFGNGTRLTVT.

The chain couples TRBV6-1 to TRBJ1-3; TRBD1 is a possible D gene (6 bases). The CDR3 runs 15 residues. Germline CDR1 reads MNHNS; CDR2 reads SASEGT. V shed 3 bases and J shed 2 bases, with 11 bases lying between them. CDR3 sequence reads: CASSDGQTTGNTIYF. CDR3 sequence (DNA): TGTGCCAGCAGTGACGGACAGACGACTGGAAACACCATATATTTT.

The genes are TRBV9 and TRBJ2-7; 12 bases are a match to TRBD2. CDR1 and CDR2 from the germline V gene are SGDLS and YYNGEE. J was trimmed by 4 bases and V by 2 bases; bases with no gene match: 7. CDR3 length equals 16 residues. As DNA, the CDR3 is TGTGCCAGCAGCGTTGGCCTAGCGGGAGGGCTGTACGAGCAGTACTTC. Its protein is CASSVGLAGGLYEQYF.

This clone has only one observation. V gene TRBV29-1 combines with J gene TRBJ1-2, with D unresolved. The V and J ends lost 7 bases and 5 bases respectively, with 17 bases between them. Germline V gives CDR1 SQVTM, CDR2 ANQGSEA. The CDR3 runs to 13 residues. The CDR3 sequence is CSAQVTPLYGYTF. CDR3 nucleotide sequence: TGCAGCGCCCAAGTTACACCATTGTATGGCTACACCTTC.

The chain couples TRBV7-2 to TRBJ2-1; TRBD2 matches at 9 bases. V dropped 1 base and J dropped 14; count of bases not matched to a gene: 6. Germline V lookup: CDR1 SGHTA, CDR2 FQGNSA. This CDR3 contains 13 residues. CDR3 in DNA: TGTGCCAGCAGCTTAGGTAGCGGGAGAGAGGAGTTCTTC. Translating it yields CASSLGSGREEFF.

The gene calls are TRBV6-5 and TRBJ2-7; D gene uncertain. Per germline, CDR1 MNHEY and CDR2 SVGAGI. Trimming stripped 6 bases from V and 12 bases from J, with 18 bases between. This CDR3 contains 12 residues. In DNA, the CDR3 is TGTGCCAGCAGCCGCGCGTCGTCCCAAATGTACTTC. Translating gives CASSRASSQMYF.

This chain links TRBV19 with TRBJ2-2; 9 nucleotides match TRBD1. This CDR3 comprises 16 residues. The V gene's germline CDR1 is LNHDA and CDR2 SQIVND (reference sequence). J was trimmed by 2 bases and V by 6 bases; bases with no gene match: 7. The CDR3 coding sequence is TGTGCCAGTAGCAATACAGGGGGCGTTAACACCGGGGAGCTGTTTTTT. It yields the protein CASSNTGGVNTGELFF.

The J gene is TRBJ1-6, the V gene TRBV28; 7 positions agree with TRBD1. Trimming took 6 bases from V and 0 from J; bases not matched to a gene: 14. This CDR3 contains 19 residues. Germline V gene data show CDR1 as MDHEN and CDR2 as SYDVKM. The CDR3 sequence: CASRKPRDSESSYNSPLHF. The CDR3 DNA is TGTGCCAGCAGGAAACCCCGGGACAGCGAGAGCTCCTATAATTCACCCCTCCACTTT.

The rearrangement links TRBV11-3 to TRBJ2-5; D may be TRBD2 (6 bases). The CDR3 has 14 residues. Trimming cost V 4 bases and J 5 bases, with 14 bases left between them. Germline lookup yields CDR1 SGHNT and CDR2 YENEEA. CDR3 amino acids: CASSSPGSVETQYF. CDR3 coding DNA: TGTGCCAGCAGCTCACCCGGGAGTGTGGAGACCCAGTACTTC.

The chain recombines TRBV12-3 or TRBV12-4 with TRBJ1-5, with D perhaps TRBD1 (6 bases). The V and J ends lost 1 base and 6 bases respectively, with 7 bases between them. This CDR3 region has 13 residues. The CDR3 bases are TGTGCCAGCAGTTTAGGGGACACTCAGCCCCAGCATTTT. This codes for CASSLGDTQPQHF.